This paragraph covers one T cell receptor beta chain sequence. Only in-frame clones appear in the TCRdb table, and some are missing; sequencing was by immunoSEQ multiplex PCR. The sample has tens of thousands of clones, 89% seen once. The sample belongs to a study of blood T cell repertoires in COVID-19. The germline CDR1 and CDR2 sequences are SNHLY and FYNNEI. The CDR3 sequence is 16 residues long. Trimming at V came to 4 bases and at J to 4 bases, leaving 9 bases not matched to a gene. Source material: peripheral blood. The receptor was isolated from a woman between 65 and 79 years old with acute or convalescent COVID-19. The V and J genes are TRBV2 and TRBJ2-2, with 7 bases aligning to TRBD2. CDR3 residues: CASSVTWTSVTGELFF. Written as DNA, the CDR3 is TGTGCCAGCAGTGTGACCTGGACTAGTGTCACCGGGGAGCTGTTTTTT.